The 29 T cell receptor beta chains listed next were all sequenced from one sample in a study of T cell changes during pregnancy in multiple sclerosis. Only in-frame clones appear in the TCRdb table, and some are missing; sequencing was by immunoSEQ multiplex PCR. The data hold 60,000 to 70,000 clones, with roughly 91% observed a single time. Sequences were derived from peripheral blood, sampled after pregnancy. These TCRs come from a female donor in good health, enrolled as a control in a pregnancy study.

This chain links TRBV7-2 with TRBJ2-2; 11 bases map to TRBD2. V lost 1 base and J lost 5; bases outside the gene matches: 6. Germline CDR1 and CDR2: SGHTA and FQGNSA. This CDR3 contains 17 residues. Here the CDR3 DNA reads TGTGCCAGCAGCTTAGAACTAGCGGGGGAGGGAACCGGGGAGCTGTTTTTT. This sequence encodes CASSLELAGEGTGELFF.

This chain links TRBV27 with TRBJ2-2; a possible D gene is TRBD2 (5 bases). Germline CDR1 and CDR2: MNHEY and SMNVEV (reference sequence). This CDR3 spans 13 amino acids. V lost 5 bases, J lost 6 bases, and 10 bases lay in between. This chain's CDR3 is CASSRGYAGELFF. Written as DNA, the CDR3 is TGTGCCAGCAGTCGAGGGTATGCCGGGGAGCTGTTTTTT.

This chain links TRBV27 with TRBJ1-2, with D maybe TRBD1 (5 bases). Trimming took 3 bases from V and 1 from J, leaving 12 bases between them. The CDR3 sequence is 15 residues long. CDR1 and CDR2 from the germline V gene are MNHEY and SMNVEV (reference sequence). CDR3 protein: CASSFGGRGNYGYTF. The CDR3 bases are TGTGCCAGCAGTTTCGGGGGGAGAGGTAACTATGGCTACACCTTC.

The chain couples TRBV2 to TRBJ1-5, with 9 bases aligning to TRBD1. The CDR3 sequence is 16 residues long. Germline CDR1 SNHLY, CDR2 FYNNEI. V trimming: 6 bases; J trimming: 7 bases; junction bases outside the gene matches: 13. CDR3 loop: CASREPGQGRRQPQHF. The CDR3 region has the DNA TGTGCCAGCAGGGAGCCTGGACAGGGGAGGCGGCAGCCCCAGCATTTT.

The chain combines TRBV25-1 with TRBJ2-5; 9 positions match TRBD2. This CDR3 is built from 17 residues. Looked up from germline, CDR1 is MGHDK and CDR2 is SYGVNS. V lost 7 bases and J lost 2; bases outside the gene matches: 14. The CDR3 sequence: CASNPRSRGGGQETQYF. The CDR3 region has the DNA TGTGCCAGCAATCCTCGGAGTCGCGGGGGGGGACAAGAGACCCAGTACTTC.

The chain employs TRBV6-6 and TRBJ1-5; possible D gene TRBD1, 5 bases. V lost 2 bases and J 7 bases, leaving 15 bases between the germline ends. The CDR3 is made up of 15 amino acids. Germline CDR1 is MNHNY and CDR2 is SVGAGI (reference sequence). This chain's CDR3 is CASSYHSQGEQPQHF. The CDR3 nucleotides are TGTGCCAGCAGTTACCACAGCCAAGGGGAACAGCCCCAGCATTTT.

CDR3 protein: CASSLQGAIGELFF. CDR3 DNA sequence: TGTGCCAGCAGCTTACAGGGGGCAATCGGGGAGCTGTTTTTT. The chain recombines TRBV13 with TRBJ2-2, with 8 positions matching TRBD1. This CDR3 has 14 amino acids. After removal of 2 bases from V and 7 bases from J, the junction contained 3 bases not matched to a gene. Germline V CDR1 and CDR2: PRHDT, FYEKMQ (reference sequence).

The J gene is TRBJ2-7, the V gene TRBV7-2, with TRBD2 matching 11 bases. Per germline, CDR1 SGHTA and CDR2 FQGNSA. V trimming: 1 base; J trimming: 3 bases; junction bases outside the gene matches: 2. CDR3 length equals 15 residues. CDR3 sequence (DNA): TGTGCCAGCAGCTTAGATACTAGCGGGGGCTACGAGCAGTACTTC. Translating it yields CASSLDTSGGYEQYF.

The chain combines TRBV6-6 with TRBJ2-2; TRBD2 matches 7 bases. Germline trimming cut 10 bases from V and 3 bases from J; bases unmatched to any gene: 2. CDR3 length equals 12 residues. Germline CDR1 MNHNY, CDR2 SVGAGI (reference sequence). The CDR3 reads CATRGDTGELFF. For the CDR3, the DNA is TGTGCCACACGGGGGGACACCGGGGAGCTGTTTTTT.

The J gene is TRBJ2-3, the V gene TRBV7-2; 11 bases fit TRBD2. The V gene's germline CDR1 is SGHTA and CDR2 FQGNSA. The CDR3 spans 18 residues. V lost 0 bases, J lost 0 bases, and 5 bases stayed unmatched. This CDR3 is CASSLASLAGGSTDTQYF. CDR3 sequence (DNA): TGTGCCAGCAGCTTAGCGAGTCTAGCGGGGGGAAGCACAGATACGCAGTATTTT.

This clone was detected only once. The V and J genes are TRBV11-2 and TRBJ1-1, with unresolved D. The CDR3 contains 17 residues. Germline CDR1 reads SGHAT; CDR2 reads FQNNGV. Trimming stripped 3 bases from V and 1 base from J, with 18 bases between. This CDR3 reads CASSFQSGSPGNTEAFF. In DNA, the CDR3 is TGTGCCAGCAGCTTCCAAAGCGGGAGCCCGGGGAACACTGAAGCTTTCTTT.

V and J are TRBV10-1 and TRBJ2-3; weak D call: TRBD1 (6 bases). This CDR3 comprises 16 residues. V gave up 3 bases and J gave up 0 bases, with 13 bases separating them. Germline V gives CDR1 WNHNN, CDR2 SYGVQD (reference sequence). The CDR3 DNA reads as TGCGCCAGCAGTGACCAGGACAGCCCTAGCACAGATACGCAGTATTTT. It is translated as CASSDQDSPSTDTQYF.

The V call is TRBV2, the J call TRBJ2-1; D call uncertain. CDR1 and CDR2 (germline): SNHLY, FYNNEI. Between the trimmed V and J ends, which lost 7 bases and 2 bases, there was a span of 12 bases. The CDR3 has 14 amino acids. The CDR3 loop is CASMLRLAYNEQFF. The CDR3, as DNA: TGTGCCAGCATGCTCCGGCTAGCCTACAATGAGCAGTTCTTC. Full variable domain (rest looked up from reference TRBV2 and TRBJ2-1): EPEVTQTPSHQVTQMGQEVILRCVPISNHLYFYWYRQILGQKVEFLVSFYNNEISEKSEIFDDQFSVERPDGSNFTLKIRSTKLEDSAMYFCASMLRLAYNEQFFGPGTRLTVL.

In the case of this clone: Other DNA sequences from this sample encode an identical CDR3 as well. The CDR3 DNA sequence: TGTGCCAGCAGCTTGGGAGGTGAAGCTTTCTTT. It specifies CASSLGGEAFF. The genes are TRBV5-6 and TRBJ1-1, with unresolved D. Trimming removed 0 bases from V and 7 bases from J, with 4 bases in between. The CDR3 runs 11 residues. Germline loops: CDR1 SGHDT, CDR2 YYEEEE.

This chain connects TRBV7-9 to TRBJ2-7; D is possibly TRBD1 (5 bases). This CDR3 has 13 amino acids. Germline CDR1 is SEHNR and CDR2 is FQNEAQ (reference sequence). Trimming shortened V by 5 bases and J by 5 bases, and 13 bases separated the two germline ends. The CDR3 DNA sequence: TGTGCCAGCAGCATCATGGGGCCCCACGAGCAGTACTTC. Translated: CASSIMGPHEQYF.

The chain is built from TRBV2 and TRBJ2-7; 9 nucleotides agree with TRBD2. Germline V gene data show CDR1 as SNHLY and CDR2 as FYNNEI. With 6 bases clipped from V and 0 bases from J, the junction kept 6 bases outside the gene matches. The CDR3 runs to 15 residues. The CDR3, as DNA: TGTGCCAGCAGGGCGGGCGGGGGGGCCTCCTACGAGCAGTACTTC. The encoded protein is CASRAGGGASYEQYF.

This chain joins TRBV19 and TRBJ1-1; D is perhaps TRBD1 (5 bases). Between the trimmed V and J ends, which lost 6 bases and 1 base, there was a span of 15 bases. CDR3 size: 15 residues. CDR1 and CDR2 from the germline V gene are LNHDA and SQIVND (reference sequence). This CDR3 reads CASRRGRDGNTEAFF. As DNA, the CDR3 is TGTGCCAGTAGGCGGGGACGCGACGGGAACACTGAAGCTTTCTTT.

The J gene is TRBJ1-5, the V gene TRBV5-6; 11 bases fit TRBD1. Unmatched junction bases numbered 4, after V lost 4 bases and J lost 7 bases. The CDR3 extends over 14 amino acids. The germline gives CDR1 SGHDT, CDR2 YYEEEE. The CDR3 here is CASSRGQGVQPQHF. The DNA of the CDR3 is TGTGCCAGCAGCAGGGGACAGGGGGTCCAGCCCCAGCATTTT.

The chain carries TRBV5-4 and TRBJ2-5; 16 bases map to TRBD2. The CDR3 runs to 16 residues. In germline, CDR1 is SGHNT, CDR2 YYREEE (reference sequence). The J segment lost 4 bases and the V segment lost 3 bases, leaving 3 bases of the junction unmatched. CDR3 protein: CASSSGLAGGGETQYF. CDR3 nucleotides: TGTGCCAGCAGCTCGGGACTAGCGGGGGGGGGAGAGACCCAGTACTTC.

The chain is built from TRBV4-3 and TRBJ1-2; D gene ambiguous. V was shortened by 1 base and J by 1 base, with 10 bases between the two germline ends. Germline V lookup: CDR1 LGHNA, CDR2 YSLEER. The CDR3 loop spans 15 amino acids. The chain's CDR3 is CASSQVVGFNYGYTF. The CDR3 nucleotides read TGCGCCAGCAGCCAAGTCGTCGGTTTTAACTATGGCTACACCTTC.

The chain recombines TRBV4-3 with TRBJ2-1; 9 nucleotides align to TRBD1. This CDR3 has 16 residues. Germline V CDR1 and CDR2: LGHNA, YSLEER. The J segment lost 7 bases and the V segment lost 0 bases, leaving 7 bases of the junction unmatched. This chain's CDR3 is CASSQDPGQGWNEQFF. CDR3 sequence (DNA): TGCGCCAGCAGCCAAGATCCGGGACAGGGATGGAATGAGCAGTTCTTC.

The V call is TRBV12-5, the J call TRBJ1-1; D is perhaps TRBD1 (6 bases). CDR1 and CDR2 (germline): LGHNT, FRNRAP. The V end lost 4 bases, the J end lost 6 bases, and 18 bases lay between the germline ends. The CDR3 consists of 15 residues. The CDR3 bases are TGTGCTAGTGGTTGGACAACAGGGAATGTCGCTGAAGCTTTCTTT. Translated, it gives CASGWTTGNVAEAFF.

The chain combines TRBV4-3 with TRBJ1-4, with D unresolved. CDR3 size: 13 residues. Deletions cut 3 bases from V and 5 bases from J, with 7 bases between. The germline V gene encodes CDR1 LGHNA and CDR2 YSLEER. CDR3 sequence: CASSQSVNEKLFF. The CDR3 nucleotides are TGCGCCAGCAGCCAGTCGGTGAATGAAAAACTGTTTTTT.

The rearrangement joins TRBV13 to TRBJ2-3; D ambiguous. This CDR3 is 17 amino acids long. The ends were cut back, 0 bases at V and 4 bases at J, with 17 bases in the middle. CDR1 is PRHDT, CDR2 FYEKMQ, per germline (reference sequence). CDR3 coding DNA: TGTGCCAGCAGCTTAGGCTACGGTGGTCTAGTGGCAGATACGCAGTATTTT. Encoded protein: CASSLGYGGLVADTQYF.

CDR3 loop: CASSYGTGQGVSGANVLTF. In DNA form, the CDR3 reads TGTGCCAGCAGTTATGGGACGGGACAGGGGGTCTCTGGGGCCAACGTCCTGACTTTC. The V and J genes are TRBV7-9 and TRBJ2-6; TRBD1 agrees at 11 bases. This CDR3 region has 19 residues. The junction had 10 bases not matched to a gene; V was cut back by 6 bases and J by 0 bases. Germline CDR1 and CDR2: SEHNR and FQNEAQ (reference sequence).

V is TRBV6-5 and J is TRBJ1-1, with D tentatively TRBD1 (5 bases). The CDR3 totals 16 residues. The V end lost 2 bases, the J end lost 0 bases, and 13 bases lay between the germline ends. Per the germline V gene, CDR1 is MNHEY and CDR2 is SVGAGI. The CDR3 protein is CASSYGTGQMNTEAFF. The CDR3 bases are TGTGCCAGCAGTTACGGTACAGGACAAATGAACACTGAAGCTTTCTTT.

In DNA form, the CDR3 reads TGTGCCAGCAGCCGGGACAGGCGGTCTGAAGCTTTCTTT. Translating it yields CASSRDRRSEAFF. The V gene is TRBV7-2, the J gene TRBJ1-1; TRBD1 matches at 8 bases. The CDR3 totals 13 residues. Germline loops: CDR1 SGHTA, CDR2 FQGNSA. Trimming cost V 5 bases and J 6 bases; bases outside gene matches: 5. The variable domain in full, with the rest retrieved from reference TRBV7-2 and TRBJ1-1, is GAGVSQSPSNKVTEKGKDVELRCDPISGHTALYWYRQSLGQGLEFLIYFQGNSAPDKSGLPSDRFSAERTGGSVSTLTIQRTQQEDSAVYLCASSRDRRSEAFFGQGTRLTVV.

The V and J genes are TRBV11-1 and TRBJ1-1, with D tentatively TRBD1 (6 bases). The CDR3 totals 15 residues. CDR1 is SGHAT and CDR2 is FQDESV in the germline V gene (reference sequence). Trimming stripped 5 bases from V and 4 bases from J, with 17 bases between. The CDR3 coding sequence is TGTGCCAGCAGCCCCACTGAGAGGGGGAGCACTGAAGCTTTCTTT. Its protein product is CASSPTERGSTEAFF.

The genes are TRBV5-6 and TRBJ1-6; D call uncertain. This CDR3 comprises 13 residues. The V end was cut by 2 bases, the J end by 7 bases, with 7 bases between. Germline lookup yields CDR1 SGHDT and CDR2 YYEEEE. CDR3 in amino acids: CASSFGENSPLHF. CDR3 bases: TGTGCCAGCAGCTTTGGGGAGAATTCACCCCTCCACTTT.